This T cell receptor beta chain is from a study of blood T cell repertoires in COVID-19. Overall study: The cDNA or gDNA used as material had been derived from T cells, B-cell-depleted T cells, or PBMCs.

J gave up 5 bases and V 6 bases, and 4 bases lay outside the gene matches. The CDR3 totals 14 residues. Germline CDR1 and CDR2: SEHNR and FQNEAQ (reference sequence). Only in-frame clones appear in the TCRdb table, and some are missing; sequencing was by immunoSEQ multiplex PCR. The sample holds 150,000 or so clones, 80% to 90% seen once. This clone was counted once. The origin of this receptor is a human donor in a cohort sampled during active COVID-19. The chain links TRBV7-9 to TRBJ2-5; 12 bases agree with TRBD2. Material for sequencing was peripheral blood. The CDR3 protein is CASSRLAGAETQYF. The DNA for the CDR3 is TGTGCCAGCAGTAGACTAGCGGGGGCGGAGACCCAGTACTTC.